A single sample gave rise to the 6 T cell receptor beta chains below, sequenced in a study of long-term antiretroviral therapy in people with HIV. Version v3.0 of the immunoSEQ assay was performed at survey level. Sequencing was performed with immunoSEQ multiplex PCR; in TCRdb, only in-frame clones are kept and a portion is missing. Found here are over 25,000 clones, roughly 82% of them singletons; the top ten hold roughly a tenth. The source was unsorted PBMCs, collected 0.8 years before starting antiretroviral therapy. The receptor set was obtained from a man between 18 and 29 years old with HIV.

The CDR3 nucleotides are TGTGCCTGGGCGGGACACTCGTCCTACAATGAGCAGTTCTTC. Protein sequence: CAWAGHSSYNEQFF. V usage is TRBV30 and J usage is TRBJ2-1, with D tentatively TRBD1 or TRBD2 (6 bases each). Trimming cost V 5 bases and J 1 base, with 12 bases left between them. Germline CDR1 is GTSNPN and CDR2 is SVGIG (reference sequence). The CDR3 totals 14 residues.

The V and J genes are TRBV6-4 and TRBJ1-6; no firm D call. V lost 6 bases and J lost 7, with 10 bases in between. The CDR3 has 13 amino acids. Germline CDR1 and CDR2: MRHNA and SNTAGT. CDR3 in DNA: TGTGCCAGCAGCCCCAGGCTGAATTCACCCCTCCACTTT. Translation: CASSPRLNSPLHF.

This chain joins TRBV5-1 and TRBJ2-1; D uncertain. Trimming cost V 2 bases and J 5 bases, with 8 bases left between them. There are 13 residues in the CDR3. Germline V lookup: CDR1 SGHRS, CDR2 YFSETQ. CDR3 nucleotide sequence: TGCGCCAGCAGCTTATTCCTTGACAATGAGCAGTTCTTC. It is translated as CASSLFLDNEQFF.

The rearrangement joins TRBV5-6 to TRBJ1-5; TRBD1 matches at 8 bases. V was pared by 2 bases and J by 7 bases, with 2 bases of the junction left unmatched. CDR1 is SGHDT, CDR2 YYEEEE, per germline. The CDR3 has 13 amino acids. CDR3 coding DNA: TGTGCCAGCAGCTTACAGGGGGAACAGCCCCAGCATTTT. It codes for CASSLQGEQPQHF.

This chain connects TRBV19 to TRBJ1-4; 7 bases line up with TRBD1. This CDR3 is built from 17 residues. Germline V gives CDR1 LNHDA, CDR2 SQIVND (reference sequence). V gave up 4 bases and J gave up 6 bases; unmatched junction bases: 14. The CDR3 DNA reads TGTGCCAGTAGTAAGGGGGCCACCGGGGGCCGTTATGAAAAACTGTTTTTT. This sequence encodes CASSKGATGGRYEKLFF.

This clone was observed a handful of times. The V call is TRBV7-2, the J call TRBJ2-7, with TRBD2 as a possible D gene (5 bases). V lost 6 bases, J lost 5 bases, and 14 bases lay in between. Germline loops: CDR1 SGHTA, CDR2 FQGNSA. The CDR3 has 13 residues. The CDR3 sequence: CASRTFGVHEQYF. The DNA of the CDR3 is TGTGCCAGCAGGACCTTCGGGGTCCACGAGCAGTACTTC.